This T cell receptor (beta chain) was captured by sequencing in a study of T cell responses to AZD1222 COVID-19 vaccine. Study-wide findings and caveats: An increase in Spike-specific TCR breadth and depth was observed after two AZD1222 doses. Nearly half of unique spike-specific TCRs reportedly avoided B.1.351 and B.1.1.7 mutated regions.

In regard to this clone: The antigen remains undetermined.

Clones were read by immunoSEQ multiplex PCR, and TCRdb kept only the in-frame ones, dropping some. The table has some 130,000 clones, about 88% seen once. The CDR3 totals 11 residues. This sequence joins TRBV21-1 and TRBJ1-6. TRBV21-1 is a known pseudogene. This TCR came from an adult in good health. Sequences were derived from peripheral blood, sampled on day 0 of MenACWY control vaccination. The CDR3 region is CARSGWPPLHF. The CDR3 region has the DNA TGTGCCAGGTCGGGGTGGCCACCCCTCCACTTT.